This is a list of T cell receptor beta chains from one sample in a study of shared clonotypes between healthy human individuals. Data came from immunoSEQ multiplex PCR; TCRdb stores just in-frame clones and leaves some out. The table includes approximately 1.5 million clones, roughly 98% detected once. Specimen: naive CD4+ T cells sorted from blood. Receptor source: a man younger than 45 in good health. Both conserved end residues are part of each CDR3. D genes are given only for firm matches.

D gene,V gene,J gene,CDR3 DNA,CDR3 protein
.,TRBV5-1,TRBJ2-5,TGCGCCAGCAGCTTGGGGGCCCTACAAGAGACCCAGTACTTC,CASSLGALQETQYF
.,TRBV4-3,TRBJ2-7,TGCGCCAGCAGCCAAGAAGCCAGGACCCTATACGAGCAGTACTTC,CASSQEARTLYEQYF
.,TRBV9,TRBJ1-1,TGTGCCAGCAGCGCTGATAGCCAGAACACTGAAGCTTTCTTT,CASSADSQNTEAFF
.,TRBV18,TRBJ2-7,TGTGCCAGCTCGCGGGACAGCGACGAGCAGTACTTC,CASSRDSDEQYF
.,TRBV5-5,TRBJ2-7,TGTGCCAGCAGTCGTCAGCCTACCTCCTACGAGCAGTACTTC,CASSRQPTSYEQYF
.,TRBV12-2,TRBJ2-3,TGTGCAAGTCGCTTACGAGTAGACAGGGTAGGGGTTACGCAGTATTTT,CASRLRVDRVGVTQYF
.,TRBV7-2,TRBJ1-1,TGTGCCAGCAGCCAGCGACAGAAAGAGAACACTGAAGCTTTCTTT,CASSQRQKENTEAFF
TRBD2,TRBV6-5,TRBJ2-7,TGTGCCAGCAGGCCCCTAGCGGGACGTCCCTACGAGCAGTACTTC,CASRPLAGRPYEQYF
TRBD1,TRBV7-9,TRBJ1-4,TGTGCCAGCAGCCTGAACAATAAAGGTACAGGGGCTGGGGAAAAACTGTTTTTT,CASSLNNKGTGAGEKLFF
.,TRBV6-1,TRBJ1-5,TGTGCCAGCAGACCCTATCCAGAGGGCGAGCAGCCCCAGCATTTT,CASRPYPEGEQPQHF
.,TRBV5-6,TRBJ2-5,TGTGCCAGCAGCTTGGCTGGCGGCCCTTTGTACTTC,CASSLAGGPLYF
.,TRBV5-1,TRBJ2-2,TGCGCCAGCAGCTTGGCCGAAGCGTCCGGGGAGCTGTTTTTT,CASSLAEASGELFF
.,TRBV19,TRBJ2-4,TGTGCCAGTAGTAAAACGGCGGTAGTAGCTGTAGCCAAAAACATTCAGTACTTC,CASSKTAVVAVAKNIQYF
.,TRBV21-1,TRBJ2-1,TGTGCCAGCATATTCGCCGGGACAGGGTCTGCCAATGAGCAGTTCTTC,CASIFAGTGSANEQFF